The rows below give T cell receptor beta chains drawn from one sample of a study of beta chain features in type 1 diabetes. Repertoires were generated with immunoSEQ multiplex PCR, while TCRdb's copy carries only in-frame clones and drops some. The table records 360,000 or so clones, around 20% of them present only once. The sequenced sample was naive CD4+ T cells from blood. The receptors derive from a woman aged 18-29 years in good health. CDR3s include the opening cysteine and the closing phenylalanine or tryptophan. The order of the fields is clone size, J gene, D gene, V gene, CDR3 DNA, CDR3 protein. A D gene is named only where the DNA matches it firmly. Expanded clones get a size class; other rows say once, few or many, or leave the size out.

abundance: few
j_gene: TRBJ2-1
d_gene: TRBD2
v_gene: TRBV2
CDR3nt: TGTGCCAGCACAAGGACTAGCGGGAGGAGTAGGGTGAATGAGCAGTTCTTC
CDR3aa: CASTRTSGRSRVNEQFF

abundance: NA
j_gene: TRBJ2-7
d_gene: NA
v_gene: TRBV5-1
CDR3nt: TGCGCCAGCAGCTTGGACAGGGAATCCTACGAGCAGTACTTC
CDR3aa: CASSLDRESYEQYF

abundance: few
j_gene: TRBJ2-7
d_gene: TRBD1
v_gene: TRBV7-3
CDR3nt: TGTGCCAGCAGCCCAGCGCCGGGACAGGGGTACGAGCAGTACTTC
CDR3aa: CASSPAPGQGYEQYF

abundance: NA
j_gene: TRBJ1-1
d_gene: NA
v_gene: TRBV5-8
CDR3nt: TGTGCCAGCAGCTCGACATCCCCGACAGGGAACACTGAAGCTTTCTTT
CDR3aa: CASSSTSPTGNTEAFF

abundance: few
j_gene: TRBJ2-1
d_gene: TRBD2
v_gene: TRBV15
CDR3nt: TGTGCCACCAGCAGCAGACGGGGGGGTAATGAGCAGTTCTTC
CDR3aa: CATSSRRGGNEQFF

abundance: few
j_gene: TRBJ2-7
d_gene: NA
v_gene: TRBV7-2
CDR3nt: TGTGCCAGCAGCCACAGTGGGCCCTACGAGCAGTACTTC
CDR3aa: CASSHSGPYEQYF

abundance: NA
j_gene: TRBJ2-7
d_gene: NA
v_gene: TRBV7-2
CDR3nt: TGTGCCAGCAGCTCATGGCTGAGCGCCTACGAGCAGTACTTC
CDR3aa: CASSSWLSAYEQYF

abundance: NA
j_gene: TRBJ2-3
d_gene: NA
v_gene: TRBV5-4
CDR3nt: TGTGCCAGCAGCCTGGGACTCAGCACAGATACGCAGTATTTT
CDR3aa: CASSLGLSTDTQYF

abundance: few
j_gene: TRBJ2-1
d_gene: TRBD1
v_gene: TRBV7-3
CDR3nt: TGTGCCAGCAGCTTAGGTGGACAGGGGTACAATGAGCAGTTCTTC
CDR3aa: CASSLGGQGYNEQFF

abundance: NA
j_gene: TRBJ2-7
d_gene: TRBD1
v_gene: TRBV18
CDR3nt: TGTGCCAGCTCACCCCTTCCTGGGACAGGGGGTGTCAACGAGCAGTACTTC
CDR3aa: CASSPLPGTGGVNEQYF

abundance: few
j_gene: TRBJ2-3
d_gene: TRBD2
v_gene: TRBV7-2
CDR3nt: TGTGCCAGCAGCTTAGTTGGGTGGGCGGGGGGCACAGATACGCAGTATTTT
CDR3aa: CASSLVGWAGGTDTQYF

abundance: NA
j_gene: TRBJ2-4
d_gene: NA
v_gene: TRBV7-8
CDR3nt: TGTGCCAGCAGCTTAGGGAGGGACCCAAAAAACATTCAGTACTTC
CDR3aa: CASSLGRDPKNIQYF

abundance: NA
j_gene: TRBJ2-7
d_gene: NA
v_gene: TRBV29-1
CDR3nt: TGCAGCGTTGAAGAGCGGGCGACCTACGAGCAGTACTTC
CDR3aa: CSVEERATYEQYF

abundance: few
j_gene: TRBJ2-1
d_gene: NA
v_gene: TRBV6-5
CDR3nt: TGTGCCAGCAGTCGTGCCCTGGGCAACAATGAGCAGTTCTTC
CDR3aa: CASSRALGNNEQFF

abundance: NA
j_gene: TRBJ2-4
d_gene: NA
v_gene: TRBV25-1
CDR3nt: TGTGCCAGCAGTGATGACAGACAAAGAGCCAAAAACATTCAGTACTTC
CDR3aa: CASSDDRQRAKNIQYF

abundance: NA
j_gene: TRBJ1-1
d_gene: TRBD1
v_gene: TRBV29-1
CDR3nt: TGCAGCGTCAAACAGGGGCGTCGTACTGAAGCTTTCTTT
CDR3aa: CSVKQGRRTEAFF

abundance: few
j_gene: TRBJ1-2
d_gene: NA
v_gene: TRBV5-1
CDR3nt: TGCGCCAGCGCGTCCTCAGGGGCAGCGGGCTACACCTTC
CDR3aa: CASASSGAAGYTF

abundance: NA
j_gene: TRBJ2-2
d_gene: NA
v_gene: TRBV25-1
CDR3nt: TGTGCCAGCAGTGGGTCAGGGTTAACAGCCGGGGAGCTGTTTTTT
CDR3aa: CASSGSGLTAGELFF

abundance: NA
j_gene: TRBJ2-3
d_gene: NA
v_gene: TRBV7-9
CDR3nt: TGTGCCAGCAGCTTAGTGGGCCTCACAGATACGCAGTATTTT
CDR3aa: CASSLVGLTDTQYF

abundance: NA
j_gene: TRBJ2-4
d_gene: NA
v_gene: TRBV7-9
CDR3nt: TGTGCCAGCAGCTCACCCACGGGGGACAACATTCAGTACTTC
CDR3aa: CASSSPTGDNIQYF

abundance: few
j_gene: TRBJ1-1
d_gene: NA
v_gene: TRBV5-1
CDR3nt: TGCGCCAGCAGCTTGGCGAGGGTGAATGAAGCTTTCTTT
CDR3aa: CASSLARVNEAFF

abundance: NA
j_gene: TRBJ2-7
d_gene: NA
v_gene: TRBV14
CDR3nt: TGTGCCAGCAGCCTTGGAGACGAGCAGTACTTC
CDR3aa: CASSLGDEQYF

abundance: NA
j_gene: TRBJ2-1
d_gene: TRBD2
v_gene: TRBV11-1
CDR3nt: TGTGCCAGCAGCCCCTTGACTAGCGGGGGGCCCTACAATGAGCAGTTCTTC
CDR3aa: CASSPLTSGGPYNEQFF

abundance: NA
j_gene: TRBJ1-2
d_gene: NA
v_gene: TRBV6-5
CDR3nt: TGTGCCAGCAGTTTGGGACTTGACTATGGCTACACCTTC
CDR3aa: CASSLGLDYGYTF

abundance: few
j_gene: TRBJ2-4
d_gene: TRBD2
v_gene: TRBV4-1
CDR3nt: TGCGCCAGCAGCCACCCACTAGCGAGTCTAGCCAAAAACATTCAGTACTTC
CDR3aa: CASSHPLASLAKNIQYF

abundance: few
j_gene: TRBJ1-1
d_gene: TRBD1
v_gene: TRBV5-4
CDR3nt: TGTGCCAGCAGCTTGCCCCCCGACAGGGCGGGCACTGAAGCTTTCTTT
CDR3aa: CASSLPPDRAGTEAFF

abundance: few
j_gene: TRBJ2-1
d_gene: TRBD2
v_gene: TRBV5-1
CDR3nt: TGCGCCAGCAGCTCTCTAGCGGGGGGCGTCTCATACAATGAGCAGTTCTTC
CDR3aa: CASSSLAGGVSYNEQFF

abundance: few
j_gene: TRBJ2-7
d_gene: TRBD1
v_gene: TRBV7-9
CDR3nt: TGTGCCAGCAGCTCTACCGGGACAGGGGCGTACGAGCAGTACTTC
CDR3aa: CASSSTGTGAYEQYF

abundance: NA
j_gene: TRBJ2-7
d_gene: TRBD1
v_gene: TRBV28
CDR3nt: TGTGCCGCCCGGGACAGGTTCTACGAGCAGTACTTC
CDR3aa: CAARDRFYEQYF

abundance: few
j_gene: TRBJ1-3
d_gene: TRBD1
v_gene: TRBV29-1
CDR3nt: TGCAGCGTTGAAAAGGGACAGAATGCTGGAAACACCATATATTTT
CDR3aa: CSVEKGQNAGNTIYF

abundance: few
j_gene: TRBJ2-2
d_gene: TRBD1
v_gene: TRBV7-8
CDR3nt: TGTGCCCTCCGGCCGGACAGGGGAACCGGGGAGCTGTTTTTT
CDR3aa: CALRPDRGTGELFF

abundance: few
j_gene: TRBJ2-7
d_gene: TRBD2
v_gene: TRBV30
CDR3nt: TGTGCCTGGAGTGGTAGCGGGCCTAGATACGAGCAGTACTTC
CDR3aa: CAWSGSGPRYEQYF

abundance: NA
j_gene: TRBJ1-6
d_gene: NA
v_gene: TRBV13
CDR3nt: TGTGCCAGCAGCTTAGGGGGGGGTAGTAGTTCACCCCTCCACTTT
CDR3aa: CASSLGGGSSSPLHF

abundance: NA
j_gene: TRBJ2-5
d_gene: NA
v_gene: TRBV18
CDR3nt: TGTGCCAGCTCACCGGGGCGTCAAGAGACCCAGTACTTC
CDR3aa: CASSPGRQETQYF

abundance: few
j_gene: TRBJ2-5
d_gene: NA
v_gene: TRBV2
CDR3nt: TGTGCCAGCGGCCGGGAACCGAGGGAGACCCAGTACTTC
CDR3aa: CASGREPRETQYF

abundance: few
j_gene: TRBJ2-2
d_gene: NA
v_gene: TRBV5-6
CDR3nt: TGTGCCAGCCGGGAAAAGGGATGGTACACCGGGGAGCTGTTTTTT
CDR3aa: CASREKGWYTGELFF

abundance: NA
j_gene: TRBJ2-3
d_gene: NA
v_gene: TRBV4-1
CDR3nt: TGCGCCAGCAGCCATCCCAAACTGGATACGCAGTATTTT
CDR3aa: CASSHPKLDTQYF

abundance: NA
j_gene: TRBJ2-2
d_gene: TRBD1
v_gene: TRBV4-2
CDR3nt: TGTGCCAGCAGCCAAGTGCTTCGTTCAGGGACAGGGGGCAGGACCGGGGAGCTGTTTTTT
CDR3aa: CASSQVLRSGTGGRTGELFF

abundance: NA
j_gene: TRBJ2-3
d_gene: NA
v_gene: TRBV11-2
CDR3nt: TGTGCCAGCAGCTTGGGGCCCACAGATACGCAGTATTTT
CDR3aa: CASSLGPTDTQYF

abundance: NA
j_gene: TRBJ2-4
d_gene: TRBD1
v_gene: TRBV5-1
CDR3nt: TGCGCCAGCAGCCCGGGACAGGGTCAAAACATTCAGTACTTC
CDR3aa: CASSPGQGQNIQYF

abundance: NA
j_gene: TRBJ2-1
d_gene: TRBD2
v_gene: TRBV30
CDR3nt: TGTGCCTGGAGCGAAATCGGGGGGGGGAACAATGAGCAGTTCTTC
CDR3aa: CAWSEIGGGNNEQFF

abundance: NA
j_gene: TRBJ2-7
d_gene: TRBD2
v_gene: TRBV11-2
CDR3nt: TGTGCCAGCAGCACGGGACTAGCGGGCCGGCTTCCCTACGAGCAGTACTTC
CDR3aa: CASSTGLAGRLPYEQYF

abundance: NA
j_gene: TRBJ2-1
d_gene: NA
v_gene: TRBV7-9
CDR3nt: TGTGCCAGCAGCATCCTAGCGACAGAGCAGTTCTTC
CDR3aa: CASSILATEQFF

abundance: NA
j_gene: TRBJ2-2
d_gene: NA
v_gene: TRBV7-9
CDR3nt: TGTGCCAGCAGCTTAAAGCGACAGAGCACCGGGGAGCTGTTTTTT
CDR3aa: CASSLKRQSTGELFF

abundance: NA
j_gene: TRBJ2-7
d_gene: NA
v_gene: TRBV7-2
CDR3nt: TGTGCCAGCAGCCCACCGACAGTCTACGAGCAGTACTTC
CDR3aa: CASSPPTVYEQYF

abundance: NA
j_gene: TRBJ2-5
d_gene: NA
v_gene: TRBV30
CDR3nt: TGTGCCTGGAGTGTACTAGAAGGAGAGACCCAGTACTTC
CDR3aa: CAWSVLEGETQYF

abundance: NA
j_gene: TRBJ1-2
d_gene: TRBD1
v_gene: TRBV7-9
CDR3nt: TGTGCCAGCAGCGACAGGGCAGAGGGCTACACCTTC
CDR3aa: CASSDRAEGYTF

abundance: few
j_gene: TRBJ1-6
d_gene: NA
v_gene: TRBV30
CDR3nt: TGTGCCTGGGGGAACTCGAGGACACCAAGCTCCTATAATTCACCCCTCCACTTT
CDR3aa: CAWGNSRTPSSYNSPLHF

abundance: few
j_gene: TRBJ2-3
d_gene: TRBD2
v_gene: TRBV4-2
CDR3nt: TGTGCCAGCAGCCAAGGGCTAGCGGGAGAGGGCACAGATACGCAGTATTTT
CDR3aa: CASSQGLAGEGTDTQYF

abundance: NA
j_gene: TRBJ2-1
d_gene: NA
v_gene: TRBV6-6
CDR3nt: TGTGCCAGCAGTCAAGGAGCGGGCTTCTACAATGAGCAGTTCTTC
CDR3aa: CASSQGAGFYNEQFF

abundance: NA
j_gene: TRBJ1-1
d_gene: TRBD1
v_gene: TRBV13
CDR3nt: TGTGCCAGCAGGGTGCGACAGGGCGATCTGAACACTGAAGCTTTCTTT
CDR3aa: CASRVRQGDLNTEAFF

abundance: NA
j_gene: TRBJ2-7
d_gene: TRBD1
v_gene: TRBV6-6
CDR3nt: TGTGCCAGCCAGGGTTTTGAGGACAGGGTCTACGAGCAGTACTTC
CDR3aa: CASQGFEDRVYEQYF

abundance: few
j_gene: TRBJ2-1
d_gene: TRBD1
v_gene: TRBV29-1
CDR3nt: TGCAGCGTTGATTTGGGACAGGGGTCTGAGCAGTTCTTC
CDR3aa: CSVDLGQGSEQFF